Following are 6 T cell receptor beta chains from one sample sequenced in a study of cytomegalovirus exposure and HLA in healthy donors. The PCR made use of 60 Vbeta and 13 Jbeta primers. TCRdb keeps only in-frame clones here, not all; method: immunoSEQ multiplex PCR. The sample consists of tens of thousands of clones, roughly 79% of them appearing once. The sample consisted of PBMCs. These receptors were obtained from a man between 25 and 39 years old in good health and CMV-seronegative.

This sequence joins TRBV7-8 and TRBJ1-2; TRBD1 agrees at 9 bases. CDR3 length equals 15 residues. J gave up 5 bases and V 0 bases, and 4 bases lay outside the gene matches. The germline gives CDR1 SGHVS, CDR2 FQNEAQ. CDR3 DNA: TGTGCCAGCAGCTTAGCGGGCGGACAGGGGTATGGCTACACCTTC. Its translation: CASSLAGGQGYGYTF. Full variable domain (rest looked up from reference TRBV7-8 and TRBJ1-2): GAGVSQSPRYKVAKRGQDVALRCDPISGHVSLFWYQQALGQGPEFLTYFQNEAQLDKSGLPSDRFFAERPEGSVSTLKIQRTQQEDSAVYLCASSLAGGQGYGYTFGSGTRLTVV.

The chain links TRBV9 to TRBJ1-4, with D tentatively TRBD1 (5 bases). The CDR3 is 18 residues long. The V and J ends lost 3 bases and 2 bases respectively, with 20 bases between them. Looked up from germline, CDR1 is SGDLS and CDR2 is YYNGEE. Here the CDR3 DNA reads TGTGCCAGCAGCGGCCCCCGGGGGGTTGGGATGACTAATGAAAAACTGTTTTTT. Amino acids: CASSGPRGVGMTNEKLFF.

The chain couples TRBV5-6 to TRBJ2-3, with D perhaps matching TRBD2 (5 bases). Germline values: CDR1 SGHDT, CDR2 YYEEEE. The ends were cut back, 6 bases at V and 3 bases at J, with 14 bases in the middle. The length of the CDR3 is 14 residues. CDR3 sequence: CASTRRSSTDTQYF. CDR3 coding DNA: TGTGCCAGCACCCGGAGGTCGAGTACAGATACGCAGTATTTT. The variable domain in full, completed from reference TRBV5-6 and TRBJ2-3, reads DAGVTQSPTHLIKTRGQQVTLRCSPKSGHDTVSWYQQALGQGPQFIFQYYEEEERQRGNFPDRFSGHQFPNYSSELNVNALLLGDSALYLCASTRRSSTDTQYFGPGTRLTVL.

The V and J genes are TRBV18 and TRBJ2-2; the D is unclear. The germline CDR1 and CDR2 sequences are KGHSH and LQKENI. The CDR3 extends over 13 amino acids. V lost 2 bases and J lost 4, with 5 bases in between. The CDR3 nucleotides read TGTGCCAGCTCACCATCGGTCACCGGGGAGCTGTTTTTT. Protein sequence: CASSPSVTGELFF.

The chain carries TRBV7-3 and TRBJ2-2; 12 nucleotides align to TRBD1. The V segment lost 1 base and the J segment 6 bases; nucleotides outside the gene matches: 6. The germline gives CDR1 SGHTA, CDR2 FQGTGA. The CDR3 has 17 residues. CDR3 protein: CASSLRGQGARSGELFF. The CDR3 nucleotides are TGTGCCAGCAGCTTAAGGGGACAGGGGGCGCGGTCCGGGGAGCTGTTTTTT. Together with reference TRBV7-3 and TRBJ2-2, the CDR3 gives the full variable domain: GAGVSQTPSNKVTEKGKYVELRCDPISGHTALYWYRQSLGQGPEFLIYFQGTGAADDSGLPNDRFFAVRPEGSVSTLKIQRTERGDSAVYLCASSLRGQGARSGELFFGEGSRLTVL.

V and J are TRBV28 and TRBJ1-6; unclear D gene. The CDR3 length is 15 residues. Deletions cut 4 bases from V and 11 bases from J, with 18 bases between. From germline, CDR1 is MDHEN and CDR2 SYDVKM. This CDR3 is CASSSLTGSGTPLHF. CDR3 DNA: TGTGCCAGCAGTTCCCTAACGGGGTCGGGGACACCCCTCCACTTT.